Below, 18 T cell receptor beta chains from the same sample are listed, as sequenced in a study of cytomegalovirus exposure and HLA in healthy donors. The PCR contained 60 Vbeta and 13 Jbeta primers. Clones were read by immunoSEQ multiplex PCR, and TCRdb kept only the in-frame ones, dropping some. The profile shows approximately 170,000 clones, around 80% of them singletons. Sequenced sample: PBMCs. These receptor sequences come from a woman aged 40 to 50 in good health and CMV-seropositive.

The chain links TRBV5-4 to TRBJ2-3, with D maybe TRBD2 (7 bases). CDR1 and CDR2 (germline): SGHNT, YYREEE (reference sequence). V was pared by 0 bases and J by 2 bases, with 16 bases between. The CDR3 is 17 amino acids. The CDR3 sequence: CASSLGRGGHSTDTQYF. As DNA, the CDR3 is TGTGCCAGCAGCTTGGGTAGGGGGGGCCATTCCACAGATACGCAGTATTTT.

J is TRBJ2-1 and V is TRBV4-1; TRBD1 aligns across 11 bases. Per germline, CDR1 MGHRA and CDR2 YSYEKL. J lost 8 bases, V lost 4 bases, and 13 bases had no gene match. The CDR3 consists of 17 residues. The chain's CDR3 is CASSPYGTGGLGDEQFF. Written as DNA, the CDR3 is TGCGCCAGCAGCCCTTACGGGACAGGGGGGCTTGGGGATGAGCAGTTCTTC.

The rearrangement joins TRBV5-1 to TRBJ2-3; D is uncertain. This CDR3 has 15 residues. The ends were cut back, 0 bases at V and 5 bases at J, with 13 bases in the middle. Per germline, CDR1 SGHRS and CDR2 YFSETQ. CDR3 amino acids: CASSLGPGSKDTQYF. The CDR3 DNA is TGCGCCAGCAGCTTGGGTCCCGGGTCGAAAGATACGCAGTATTTT.

The gene calls are TRBV27 and TRBJ2-7; 7 bases are a match to TRBD2. J gave up 5 bases and V 6 bases, and 4 bases lay outside the gene matches. This CDR3 has 12 amino acids. Germline values: CDR1 MNHEY, CDR2 SMNVEV (reference sequence). The CDR3 reads CASRSTSDEQYF. In DNA, the CDR3 is TGTGCCAGCAGGAGCACTAGCGACGAGCAGTACTTC.

The V call is TRBV11-2, the J call TRBJ2-7; 7 bases fit TRBD1. Germline assignment: CDR1 SGHAT and CDR2 FQNNGV. This CDR3 is built from 13 residues. V shed 1 base and J 6 bases; nucleotides not matched to a gene: 3. The CDR3 DNA is TGTGCCAGCAGCTTAGGGACAGGCCTCGAGCAGTACTTC. This codes for CASSLGTGLEQYF.

The chain uses TRBV30 and TRBJ1-2; tentatively, D is TRBD1 (6 bases). Trimming cost V 0 bases and J 3 bases, with 11 bases left between them. Germline lookup yields CDR1 GTSNPN and CDR2 SVGIG (reference sequence). This CDR3 is 14 amino acids long. The CDR3 sequence: CAWSVQGMDYGYTF. Written as DNA, the CDR3 is TGTGCCTGGAGTGTACAGGGTATGGACTATGGCTACACCTTC.

This clone was seen a single time. The CDR3 sequence: CASSSTTSGGSYGYTF. As DNA, the CDR3 is TGTGCCAGCAGCTCTACTACGTCGGGGGGAAGCTATGGCTACACCTTC. The chain links TRBV4-2 to TRBJ1-2, with TRBD1 as a possible D gene (5 bases). This CDR3 contains 16 residues. Looked up from germline, CDR1 is LGHNA and CDR2 is YNFKEQ. V lost 5 bases, J lost 4 bases, and 20 bases lay in between.

This clone was recorded only once. The V call is TRBV6-6, the J call TRBJ1-1, with D perhaps TRBD1 (5 bases). CDR3 length: 14 residues. From germline, CDR1 is MNHNY and CDR2 SVGAGI (reference sequence). Trimming cost V 6 bases and J 0 bases, with 11 bases left between them. CDR3: CASRKEGMNTEAFF. The CDR3 DNA is TGTGCCAGCAGAAAGGAGGGGATGAACACTGAAGCTTTCTTT.

The chain combines TRBV28 with TRBJ1-4; D perhaps matches TRBD1 (6 bases). CDR3 length: 15 residues. Trimming took off 5 bases at V and 6 bases at J, with 16 bases between the two ends. The germline CDR1 and CDR2 sequences are MDHEN and SYDVKM. CDR3 loop: CASSDFSAGDEKLFF. The CDR3 region has the DNA TGTGCCAGCAGTGATTTTTCGGCAGGGGATGAAAAACTGTTTTTT.

The V and J genes are TRBV6-5 and TRBJ1-3; a weak D match, TRBD1 (5 bases). CDR3 size: 14 residues. V was pared by 5 bases and J by 5 bases, with 13 bases between. Germline assignment: CDR1 MNHEY and CDR2 SVGAGI. The CDR3 reads CASSPRQLRNTIYF. CDR3 DNA sequence: TGTGCCAGCAGTCCCCGACAGTTGCGAAACACCATATATTTT.

V usage is TRBV11-2 and J usage is TRBJ2-7; 10 bases agree with TRBD2. CDR1 SGHAT and CDR2 FQNNGV come from the germline V gene. Trimming at V came to 4 bases and at J to 1 base, leaving 4 bases not matched to a gene. CDR3 size: 15 residues. This CDR3 is CASSSTSGDSYEQYF. CDR3 in DNA: TGTGCCAGCAGCTCCACTAGCGGGGATTCCTACGAGCAGTACTTC.

The CDR3 here is CASSLTGTNEKLFF. The CDR3 region has the DNA TGTGCCAGCAGCTTGACAGGGACAAATGAAAAACTGTTTTTT. The chain employs TRBV5-6 and TRBJ1-4, with D perhaps TRBD1 (6 bases). CDR3 length: 14 amino acids. Trimming removed 1 base at V and 5 bases at J, with 9 bases between. Germline V gene sequence: CDR1 SGHDT, CDR2 YYEEEE.

The gene calls are TRBV27 and TRBJ1-2, with TRBD1 identical over 7 bases. This CDR3 comprises 12 residues. V was pared by 11 bases and J by 4 bases, with 7 bases of the junction left unmatched. Germline CDR1 reads MNHEY; CDR2 reads SMNVEV (reference sequence). In DNA form, the CDR3 reads TGTGCCGCATGGGACAGTCCCTATGGCTACACCTTC. It encodes CAAWDSPYGYTF.

This clone has more than one count but fewer than ten. The chain recombines TRBV5-4 with TRBJ2-1; TRBD1 matches 8 bases. In germline, CDR1 is SGHNT, CDR2 YYREEE (reference sequence). V gave up 4 bases and J gave up 12 bases; unmatched junction bases: 9. The CDR3 consists of 13 residues. The CDR3, as DNA: TGTGCCAGCAGCCCGAATCGGACAGGGAGGCAGTTCTTC. Amino acids: CASSPNRTGRQFF.

As regards this clone: The same CDR3 arises from other DNA sequences in this sample as well. The chain combines TRBV6-4 with TRBJ1-1, with 11 bases identical to TRBD1. Germline V gene lookup returns CDR1 MRHNA and CDR2 SNTAGT. There are 17 residues in the CDR3. With 7 bases clipped from V and 2 bases from J, the junction kept 12 bases outside the gene matches. This chain's CDR3 is CASNVLDRGLCNTEAFF. As DNA, the CDR3 is TGTGCCAGCAACGTACTGGACAGGGGGCTCTGTAACACTGAAGCTTTCTTT.

This chain joins TRBV10-3 and TRBJ2-1; maybe TRBD1 (5 bases). Germline V lookup: CDR1 ENHRY, CDR2 SYGVKD. Trimming cost V 0 bases and J 7 bases, with 19 bases left between them. This CDR3 is built from 17 residues. CDR3 DNA sequence: TGTGCCATCAGTGAGTCTGTGGCAGGGAAAGGGGCTAATGAGCAGTTCTTC. This gives the protein CAISESVAGKGANEQFF.

CDR3 protein: CASSLLREDQPQHF. The CDR3 DNA reads TGTGCCAGCAGTTTACTCAGGGAGGATCAGCCCCAGCATTTT. The rearrangement uses TRBV28 and TRBJ1-5; perhaps TRBD1 as D (5 bases). The germline CDR1 and CDR2 sequences are MDHEN and SYDVKM. Deletions cut 2 bases from V and 5 bases from J, with 10 bases between. The CDR3 length is 14 residues.

The chain employs TRBV6-5 and TRBJ2-7; TRBD2 aligns across 8 bases. Germline V gene lookup returns CDR1 MNHEY and CDR2 SVGAGI. This CDR3 contains 15 residues. J was trimmed by 6 bases and V by 4 bases; bases with no gene match: 11. The CDR3 region is CASSFGGLGSREQYF. The CDR3 coding sequence is TGTGCCAGCAGTTTCGGGGGACTAGGGAGTCGCGAGCAGTACTTC.